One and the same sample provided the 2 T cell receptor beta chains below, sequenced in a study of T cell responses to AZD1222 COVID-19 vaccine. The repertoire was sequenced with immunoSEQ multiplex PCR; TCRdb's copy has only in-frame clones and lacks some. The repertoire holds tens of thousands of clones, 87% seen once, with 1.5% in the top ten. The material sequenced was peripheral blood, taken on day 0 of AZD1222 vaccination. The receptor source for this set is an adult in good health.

This CDR3 is CASRAGEGANYGYTF. The DNA of the CDR3 is TGTGCCAGCAGGGCGGGTGAGGGGGCGAACTATGGCTACACCTTC. The J gene is TRBJ1-2, the V gene TRBV6-5, with 7 nucleotides matching TRBD1. Trimming cost V 6 bases and J 2 bases; bases outside gene matches: 9. The CDR3 is 15 amino acids. The germline V gene encodes CDR1 MNHEY and CDR2 SVGAGI.

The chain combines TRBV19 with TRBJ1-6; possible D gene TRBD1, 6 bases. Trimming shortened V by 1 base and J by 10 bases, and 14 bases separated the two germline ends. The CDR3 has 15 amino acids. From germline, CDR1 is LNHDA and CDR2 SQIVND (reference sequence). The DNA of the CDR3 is TGTGCCAGTAGTATAGTGGACAGACGGGGCTCACCCCTCCACTTT. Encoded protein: CASSIVDRRGSPLHF.